Listed here are 19 T cell receptor beta chains from one sample, sequenced in a study of cytomegalovirus exposure and HLA in healthy donors. The PCR employed 60 Vbeta primers together with 13 Jbeta primers. TCRdb's table, derived via immunoSEQ multiplex PCR, lists solely in-frame clones and lacks some. The table includes around 95,000 clones, 78% detected once. The sample consisted of PBMCs. Source of these receptors: a woman aged 40 to 50 in good health and CMV-seropositive.

The chain is built from TRBV2 and TRBJ2-5; D might be TRBD2 (6 bases). Trimming pared 6 bases from V and 2 bases from J, leaving 16 bases between. This CDR3 has 15 amino acids. Germline V gene data show CDR1 as SNHLY and CDR2 as FYNNEI. CDR3: CASSWGPGTQETQYF. CDR3 nucleotides: TGTGCCAGCAGCTGGGGACCCGGGACTCAAGAGACCCAGTACTTC.

This chain connects TRBV13 to TRBJ2-5; 8 nucleotides match TRBD1. Losses at the gene ends were 5 bases for V and 0 bases for J; bases not matched to a gene: 8. The CDR3 covers 16 residues. Germline values: CDR1 PRHDT, CDR2 FYEKMQ (reference sequence). The CDR3 sequence: CASSQGQVRYQETQYF. In DNA form, the CDR3 reads TGTGCCAGCAGCCAGGGACAGGTACGGTACCAAGAGACCCAGTACTTC.

This chain links TRBV4-1 with TRBJ2-6; 7 bases are shared with TRBD1. The CDR3 consists of 15 residues. Germline CDR1 is MGHRA and CDR2 is YSYEKL. J gave up 3 bases and V 4 bases, and 3 bases lay outside the gene matches. The DNA for the CDR3 is TGCGCCAGCAGCCCTGACAGGGATGGGGCCAACGTCCTGACTTTC. Translation: CASSPDRDGANVLTF.

A note on this clone: The germline gene is not matched at one end of the junction; a read error may be the cause. The chain joins TRBV7-7 to TRBJ2-5; 7 positions match TRBD1. The length of the CDR3 is 13 residues. Germline values: CDR1 SSHAT, CDR2 FNYEAQ (reference sequence). The CDR3 protein is CASSTRQGKTQYF. CDR3 nucleotide sequence: TGTGCTAGCAGCACCCGACAGGGAAAGACCCAGTACTTC.

This rearrangement joins TRBV5-1 to TRBJ1-2; 12 bases are a match to TRBD1. The CDR3 extends over 15 amino acids. Per the germline V gene, CDR1 is SGHRS and CDR2 is YFSETQ. Trimming removed 4 bases from V and 8 bases from J; junction bases left unmatched: 9. CDR3: CASSAGQGALGGYTF. For the CDR3, the DNA is TGCGCCAGCAGCGCGGGACAGGGGGCGTTAGGCGGCTACACCTTC. The full variable domain, its missing parts supplied by reference TRBV5-1 and TRBJ1-2, is KAGVTQTPRYLIKTRGQQVTLSCSPISGHRSVSWYQQTPGQGLQFLFEYFSETQRNKGNFPGRFSGRQFSNSRSEMNVSTLELGDSALYLCASSAGQGALGGYTFGSGTRLTVV.

The chain joins TRBV5-6 to TRBJ1-6, with D perhaps matching TRBD1 (6 bases). Germline values: CDR1 SGHDT, CDR2 YYEEEE. The CDR3 totals 16 residues. V dropped 2 bases and J dropped 5 bases, with 14 bases sitting between them. The CDR3 coding sequence is TGTGCCAGCAGCTTCAATCCCGGGGACAATAATTCACCCCTCCACTTT. Its protein is CASSFNPGDNNSPLHF.

The CDR3 sequence: CASSLWWTSGRGLTEEYEQFF. The CDR3 DNA reads TGCGCCAGCAGCTTGTGGTGGACTAGCGGGAGAGGATTGACCGAGGAGTATGAGCAGTTCTTC. The V call is TRBV5-1, the J call TRBJ2-1; 13 bases are a match to TRBD2. The V segment lost 1 base and the J segment 8 bases; nucleotides outside the gene matches: 21. The germline CDR1 and CDR2 sequences are SGHRS and YFSETQ. The CDR3 sequence is 21 residues long.

The V and J genes are TRBV29-1 and TRBJ2-1; 9 nucleotides match TRBD2. The CDR3 spans 16 residues. Germline loops: CDR1 SQVTM, CDR2 ANQGSEA. J gave up 5 bases and V 3 bases, and 11 bases lay outside the gene matches. CDR3 sequence: CSVDGVSGRTNNEQFF. CDR3 in DNA: TGCAGCGTTGATGGAGTGAGCGGGAGGACAAACAATGAGCAGTTCTTC.

The rearrangement links TRBV12-2 to TRBJ2-7; the table's TRBD2 call for D was not verified on the DNA. TRBV12-2 is a pseudogene segment. The CDR3 is made up of 16 amino acids. The CDR3 is CASRLAPRAGVWEQYF. In DNA, the CDR3 is TGTGCAAGTCGCTTAGCCCCGAGAGCGGGAGTGTGGGAGCAGTACTTC.

In its sample, this clone was seen once. The chain joins TRBV13 to TRBJ2-7, with 8 bases that match TRBD1. Germline assignment: CDR1 PRHDT and CDR2 FYEKMQ (reference sequence). V was clipped by 3 bases and J by 3 bases; unmatched bases: 7. CDR3 length: 15 residues. CDR3 sequence reads: CASSLGHTGGYEQYF. In DNA form, the CDR3 reads TGTGCCAGCAGCTTGGGTCACACAGGGGGCTACGAGCAGTACTTC.

The rearrangement links TRBV27 to TRBJ1-1, with D possibly being TRBD1 (6 bases). The V gene lost 6 bases and the J gene lost 2 bases, with 10 bases spanning the gap. The CDR3 extends over 13 amino acids. The germline gives CDR1 MNHEY, CDR2 SMNVEV (reference sequence). CDR3: CASRLQGNTEAFF. CDR3 bases: TGTGCCAGCAGATTACAGGGAAACACTGAAGCTTTCTTT.

The rearrangement uses TRBV2 and TRBJ2-7, with 12 bases lining up with TRBD2. The trim removed 6 bases at V and 4 bases at J, leaving 4 bases unmatched. Germline CDR1 and CDR2: SNHLY and FYNNEI. This CDR3 region has 14 residues. CDR3 in DNA: TGTGCCAGCAGAAGGACTAGCGGGATTTACGAGCAGTACTTC. This translates into CASRRTSGIYEQYF.

The gene calls are TRBV5-4 and TRBJ2-1, with TRBD2 matching 10 bases. J gave up 7 bases and V 3 bases, and 10 bases lay outside the gene matches. The CDR3 has 16 residues. Germline assignment: CDR1 SGHNT and CDR2 YYREEE (reference sequence). In DNA form, the CDR3 reads TGTGCCAGCAGCTATGAGCGGGAGGGCCGGGGAAATGAGCAGTTCTTC. This translates into CASSYEREGRGNEQFF.

This clone was seen more than once but under ten times. This chain joins TRBV21-1 and TRBJ1-1; the listed D gene, TRBD1, was not tested against the DNA. TRBV21-1 corresponds to a pseudogene. CDR3 size: 15 residues. The CDR3 loop reads CASRGTGGEDTEAFF. The CDR3 DNA is TGTGCCAGCAGGGGGACAGGGGGCGAGGACACTGAAGCTTTCTTT.

The V gene is TRBV12-5, the J gene TRBJ2-7; 12 bases map to TRBD2. Unmatched junction bases numbered 4, after V lost 1 base and J lost 6 bases. The CDR3 is made up of 15 amino acids. Germline V gene lookup returns CDR1 LGHNT and CDR2 FRNRAP. As DNA, the CDR3 is TGTGCTAGTGGTTTGGGCCTAGCGGGAGGGGCCGAGCAGTACTTC. Residues: CASGLGLAGGAEQYF.

This rearrangement joins TRBV5-1 to TRBJ2-7, with 11 nucleotides matching TRBD2. The CDR3 spans 15 residues. Germline trimming cut 4 bases from V and 4 bases from J; bases unmatched to any gene: 7. Germline loops: CDR1 SGHRS, CDR2 YFSETQ. CDR3 region: CASSARLAGLYEQYF. CDR3 DNA sequence: TGCGCCAGCAGCGCGCGACTAGCGGGATTGTACGAGCAGTACTTC.

Regarding this clone: The junction and the germline gene differ at one end; a read error may be behind it. The chain has TRBV7-9 and TRBJ2-3; perhaps TRBD2 as D (5 bases). The CDR3 loop spans 13 amino acids. Per the germline V gene, CDR1 is SEHNR and CDR2 is FQNEAQ (reference sequence). Written as DNA, the CDR3 is TGTTCCAGCAGCTTATTACTAGCAGATACGCAGTATTTT. This encodes CSSSLLLADTQYF.

In this sample, this clone turned up a few times. The chain links TRBV27 to TRBJ2-7, with 10 bases lining up with TRBD1. The germline gives CDR1 MNHEY, CDR2 SMNVEV (reference sequence). The CDR3 contains 15 residues. J lost 4 bases, V lost 7 bases, and 10 bases had no gene match. CDR3 bases: TGTGCCAGCAAGCCCGGGACAGGGGTTTCGTACGAGCAGTACTTC. This gives the protein CASKPGTGVSYEQYF.

CDR3 amino acids: CASSLVQGRYEQYF. Here the CDR3 DNA reads TGTGCCAGCAGTTTAGTCCAGGGTCGGTACGAGCAGTACTTC. This chain joins TRBV28 and TRBJ2-7; TRBD1 might be the D (5 bases). There are 14 residues in the CDR3. Germline values: CDR1 MDHEN, CDR2 SYDVKM. Deletions cut 2 bases from V and 4 bases from J, with 12 bases between.